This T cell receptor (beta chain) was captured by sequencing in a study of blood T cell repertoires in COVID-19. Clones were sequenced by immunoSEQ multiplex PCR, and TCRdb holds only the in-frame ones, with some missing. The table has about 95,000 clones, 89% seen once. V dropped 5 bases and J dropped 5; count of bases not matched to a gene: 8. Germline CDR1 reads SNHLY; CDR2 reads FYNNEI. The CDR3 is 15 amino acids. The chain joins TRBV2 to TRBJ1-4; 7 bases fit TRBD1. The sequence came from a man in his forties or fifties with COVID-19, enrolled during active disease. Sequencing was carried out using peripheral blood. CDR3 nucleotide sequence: TGTGCCAGCAGTCGAGCAGGGGGTGTCAATGAAAAACTGTTTTTT. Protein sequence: CASSRAGGVNEKLFF.